The entry below gives a single T cell receptor beta chain sequence along with its context. Antigen specificity is unknown. Semi-nested PCR with Nested Universal Primer A followed constant-region reverse priming of full-length variable regions. Each CDR3 protein is one row after TCRdb ran MiXCR on the 5' RACE reads. The data contain some 62,000 distinct CDR3 sequences, 25% to 35% of them seen just once; the ten biggest clones take up roughly 2%. Overall study findings and caveats: The TCR gene usage of tumor memory CD4+ T cells clustered together with blood and lymph node memory CD4+ cells and with lymph node naive CD4+ cells. Tumor Tregs overlapped most with tumor, then blood, naive CD4+ cells.

CD25-based Treg depletion was applied to purified naive CD4+ T cells. The V and J ends lost 5 bases and 3 bases respectively, with 8 bases between them. Germline CDR1 reads SGHRS; CDR2 reads YFSETQ. The CDR3 totals 12 residues. Sequencing was done on a sample of tumor-infiltrating naive CD4+ T cells sorted from the breast tumor. Stated subset: naive CD4+ T cells, CD4+CD45RA+CD25-. The rearrangement joins TRBV5-1 to TRBJ1-1; maybe TRBD1 (6 bases). The TCR sequence derives from a female donor with breast cancer. The CDR3 DNA sequence: TGCGCCAGCAGTACAGGGTACACTGAAGCTTTCTTT. Amino acids: CASSTGYTEAFF.